A single sample gave rise to the 19 T cell receptor beta chains below, sequenced in a study of cytomegalovirus exposure and HLA in healthy donors. The PCR was carried out with 60 Vbeta primers and 13 Jbeta primers. Data came from immunoSEQ multiplex PCR; TCRdb stores just in-frame clones and leaves some out. Altogether 140,000 or so clones are present, over 65% being singletons, with the ten largest covering 4.3%. The source material was PBMCs. The receptors originated from a man aged 18 to 29 in good health and CMV-seropositive.

The chain carries TRBV27 and TRBJ1-5; unclear D gene. There are 17 residues in the CDR3. Looked up from germline, CDR1 is MNHEY and CDR2 is SMNVEV (reference sequence). V was pared by 2 bases and J by 0 bases, with 14 bases between. This CDR3 is CASSLNGAGYSNQPQHF. Written as DNA, the CDR3 is TGTGCCAGCAGTTTAAACGGCGCGGGGTATAGCAATCAGCCCCAGCATTTT.

This chain links TRBV6-1 with TRBJ1-1, with D possibly matching TRBD1 (6 bases). The CDR3 runs to 13 residues. Germline V CDR1 and CDR2: MNHNS, SASEGT. Deletions cut 2 bases from V and 4 bases from J, with 8 bases between. The CDR3 coding sequence is TGTGCCAGCAGTGAAACCAGGGGCACTGAAGCTTTCTTT. It translates to CASSETRGTEAFF.

V gene TRBV5-5 combines with J gene TRBJ1-1, with D possibly being TRBD1 (5 bases). CDR1 is SGHKS and CDR2 is YYEKEE in the germline V gene (reference sequence). There are 17 residues in the CDR3. V was pared by 1 base and J by 1 base, with 17 bases between. In DNA form, the CDR3 reads TGTGCCAGCAGCTTGTTCGCAGGGCAGGTCTGGAACACTGAAGCTTTCTTT. It yields the protein CASSLFAGQVWNTEAFF.

The chain links TRBV14 to TRBJ1-2, with TRBD1 identical over 9 bases. This CDR3 is 16 amino acids long. Germline CDR1 SGHDN, CDR2 FVKESK. Unmatched junction bases numbered 6, after V lost 0 bases and J lost 4 bases. The CDR3 nucleotides are TGTGCCAGCAGCCAAGAAGGGACAGGGTCCGTCTATGGCTACACCTTC. Translation: CASSQEGTGSVYGYTF.

This chain connects TRBV6-5 to TRBJ1-2; TRBD1 agrees at 7 bases. The CDR3 has 13 amino acids. Germline lookup yields CDR1 MNHEY and CDR2 SVGAGI. The junction had 5 bases not matched to a gene; V was cut back by 8 bases and J by 2 bases. The CDR3 DNA is TGTGCCAGCGCAGAACAGGGGAACTATGGCTACACCTTC. Protein product: CASAEQGNYGYTF.

V and J are TRBV6-9 and TRBJ2-1; D is possibly TRBD1 (6 bases). Trimming pared 8 bases from V and 4 bases from J, leaving 9 bases between. This CDR3 has 12 amino acids. Germline CDR1 and CDR2: MNHGY and SVAAGI. This CDR3 is CASPDSYNEQFF. CDR3 in DNA: TGTGCCAGCCCGGACAGTTACAATGAGCAGTTCTTC.

This clone was seen more than once but under ten times. V and J are TRBV18 and TRBJ2-7; 7 positions match TRBD1. From germline, CDR1 is KGHSH and CDR2 LQKENI. The CDR3 is made up of 15 amino acids. V was pared by 3 bases and J by 2 bases, with 7 bases of the junction left unmatched. CDR3 nucleotides: TGTGCCAGCTCACCGATCGACAGGGCACCCTACGAGCAGTACTTC. Translating gives CASSPIDRAPYEQYF.

The J gene is TRBJ2-5, the V gene TRBV27; TRBD1 matches at 9 bases. The end of the DNA aligns better with TRBJ2-7, so the J call may be wrong. The CDR3 runs 14 residues. The germline gives CDR1 MNHEY, CDR2 SMNVEV (reference sequence). CDR3 loop: CASRTLRDRDEQYF. CDR3 in DNA: TGTGCCAGCAGGACACTCCGGGACAGGGACGAGCAGTACTTC.

The rearrangement links TRBV6-5 to TRBJ2-5, with TRBD2 matching 7 bases. V lost 9 bases and J lost 5; bases outside the gene matches: 6. There are 12 residues in the CDR3. CDR1 is MNHEY and CDR2 is SVGAGI in the germline V gene. The CDR3, as DNA: TGTGCCAGTTTACTAGCGTTGGAGACCCAGTACTTC. The encoded protein is CASLLALETQYF.

The chain recombines TRBV11-2 with TRBJ2-2; TRBD1 might be the D (6 bases). Germline V gene lookup returns CDR1 SGHAT and CDR2 FQNNGV. This CDR3 comprises 14 residues. With 4 bases removed from V and 7 bases from J, the gap between germline ends came to 13 bases. The CDR3 here is CASSYRAGGGELFF. The DNA of the CDR3 is TGTGCCAGCAGCTACAGGGCTGGGGGCGGGGAGCTGTTTTTT. The entire variable domain, with the rest obtained from reference TRBV11-2 and TRBJ2-2, is as follows: EAGVAQSPRYKIIEKRQSVAFWCNPISGHATLYWYQQILGQGPKLLIQFQNNGVVDDSQLPKDRFSAERLKGVDSTLKIQPAKLEDSAVYLCASSYRAGGGELFFGEGSRLTVL.

J is TRBJ1-1 and V is TRBV15; perhaps TRBD1 as D (5 bases). Germline V gives CDR1 LNHNV, CDR2 YYDKDF (reference sequence). The CDR3 has 12 amino acids. Trimming removed 4 bases at V and 5 bases at J, with 8 bases between. CDR3 sequence: CATSIQGTEAFF. CDR3 DNA sequence: TGTGCCACCAGCATTCAGGGAACTGAAGCTTTCTTT.

This clone came up a few times. The chain carries TRBV29-1 and TRBJ2-5, with D unresolved. CDR1 is SQVTM, CDR2 ANQGSEA, per germline. Trimming cost V 1 base and J 11 bases, with 11 bases left between them. The CDR3 runs 11 residues. CDR3 region: CSVEVEVPQYF. CDR3 DNA: TGCAGCGTTGAAGTAGAGGTGCCACAGTACTTC.

This clone was observed a handful of times. The chain joins TRBV7-6 to TRBJ2-7, with TRBD1 identical over 10 bases. This CDR3 contains 13 residues. Germline assignment: CDR1 SGHVS and CDR2 FNYEAQ. J gave up 9 bases and V 1 base, and 3 bases lay outside the gene matches. The CDR3 loop is CASSLGDRGLQYF. The CDR3 region has the DNA TGTGCCAGCAGCTTAGGGGACAGGGGCTTGCAGTACTTC.

As to this clone: This sample also contains other DNA sequences that code for the same CDR3. The V call is TRBV29-1, the J call TRBJ2-3, with TRBD2 identical over 12 bases. J lost 0 bases, V lost 4 bases, and 8 bases had no gene match. The CDR3 is 17 amino acids. Germline V gene lookup returns CDR1 SQVTM and CDR2 ANQGSEA. The CDR3 reads CSVATSGRMVSTDTQYF. The CDR3 coding sequence is TGCAGCGTTGCCACTAGCGGGAGGATGGTGAGCACAGATACGCAGTATTTT.

The V gene is TRBV2, the J gene TRBJ2-7, with D tentatively TRBD2 (7 bases). There are 13 residues in the CDR3. CDR1 is SNHLY and CDR2 is FYNNEI in the germline V gene. V lost 6 bases and J lost 2, with 11 bases in between. CDR3 amino acids: CASRGGGAYEQYF. DNA for the CDR3: TGTGCCAGCAGAGGGGGGGGAGCCTACGAGCAGTACTTC.

This chain connects TRBV6-5 to TRBJ1-2, with 7 bases that match TRBD1. The CDR3 is 16 amino acids. Trimming at V came to 0 bases and at J to 3 bases, leaving 7 bases not matched to a gene. CDR1 is MNHEY and CDR2 is SVGAGI in the germline V gene. CDR3 nucleotide sequence: TGTGCCAGCAGTTACTCCGGAGGGGGCGGTTACTATGGCTACACCTTC. Translating it yields CASSYSGGGGYYGYTF.

This sequence joins TRBV4-1 and TRBJ1-1; D is undetermined. The CDR3 is 14 amino acids. The germline V and J ends were trimmed by 3 bases and 1 base, with 9 bases remaining between them. The germline V gene has CDR1 MGHRA and CDR2 YSYEKL. The CDR3 nucleotides read TGCGCCAGCAGCCATGCGAATAAGAACACTGAAGCTTTCTTT. The encoded protein is CASSHANKNTEAFF.

Note on this clone: One junction end disagrees with the germline gene, perhaps due to a read error. The rearrangement joins TRBV7-7 to TRBJ2-1, with D perhaps TRBD1 (5 bases). The germline V gene encodes CDR1 SSHAT and CDR2 FNYEAQ (reference sequence). This CDR3 has 13 amino acids. The CDR3 sequence is CASSQDTRGEQFF. The CDR3 DNA sequence: TGTGCTAGCAGCCAGGACACCCGAGGAGAGCAGTTCTTC. Filled out from reference TRBV7-7 and TRBJ2-1, the complete variable domain reads GAGVSQSPRYKVTKRGQDVTLRCDPISSHATLYWYQQALGQGPEFLTYFNYEAQPDKSGLPSDRFSAERPEGSISTLTIQRTEQRDSAMYRCASSQDTRGEQFFGPGTRLTVL.

The V gene is TRBV19, the J gene TRBJ1-5; 8 nucleotides line up with TRBD1. The germline CDR1 and CDR2 sequences are LNHDA and SQIVND (reference sequence). V shed 9 bases, J shed 0 bases, and the junction held 13 bases outside the gene matches. CDR3 size: 17 residues. This CDR3 reads CASKSRTGSYSNQPQHF. Here the CDR3 DNA reads TGTGCCAGCAAATCCAGGACAGGGTCGTATAGCAATCAGCCCCAGCATTTT.